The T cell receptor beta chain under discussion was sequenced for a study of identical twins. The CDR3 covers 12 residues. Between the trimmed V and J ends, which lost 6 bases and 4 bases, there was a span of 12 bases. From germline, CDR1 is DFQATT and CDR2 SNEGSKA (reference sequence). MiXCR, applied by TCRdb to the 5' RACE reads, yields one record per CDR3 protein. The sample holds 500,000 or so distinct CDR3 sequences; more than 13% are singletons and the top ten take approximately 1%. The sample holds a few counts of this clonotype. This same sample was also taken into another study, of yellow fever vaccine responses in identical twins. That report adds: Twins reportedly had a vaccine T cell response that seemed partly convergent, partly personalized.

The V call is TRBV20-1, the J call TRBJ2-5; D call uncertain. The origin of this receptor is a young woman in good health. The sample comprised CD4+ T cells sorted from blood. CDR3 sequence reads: CSARPVGETQYF. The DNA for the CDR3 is TGCAGTGCGCGGCCCGTCGGAGAGACCCAGTACTTC.